This TCR beta chain was sequenced for a study of CD49a tissue-resident CD8 T cells in human skin (TCRdb year 2017). With respect to the entire study: The study examined tissue-resident memory CD8+ T cell subsets in human skin defined by CD49a, CD69 and CD103 expression.

The germline V end is reduced by 1 base and the J end by 6 bases; junction bases left unmatched: 5. From a lookup of the germline V gene, CDR1 and CDR2 are SGHTA and FQGTGA. The CDR3, from cysteine to phenylalanine, totals 15 residues. The DNA shown is the 45-base CDR3, in frame from base 1. This clone was seen just once. The target of this receptor is not known. No much larger clone is present one base from it, and per-base qualities are unavailable. To prepare the library, the immunoSEQ multiplex PCR assay was applied. In the paper's pipeline: Across the sorted blood, dermal and epidermal CD8+ T cell populations, TCR V beta family usage frequencies were compared. The source is immuneACCESS, and TCRdb retained only in-frame sequences with V and J called. Part of the clones is not carried over; for the studies checked, unresolved V genes explain less than half of this, and the remainder is unexplained. V and J calls and clone size are as listed in that table; D and trimming were resolved from the DNA. Counted in this sample were over 900 clones; under 75% of them appeared once. Around 40% of the sample comes from the top ten.

In sorted CD8+ T cells obtained from the blood, dermis and epidermis of about five healthy donors, TCR beta CDR3 regions were analysed. All TCR-sequenced donors were healthy individuals, and each provided both blood and skin samples. Sorting was used to isolate CD8+ T cell populations ahead of TCR beta sequencing. The sample taken for sequencing was CLA- CD8+ effector memory T cells sorted from blood. Rearrangement joined TRBV7-3 to TRBJ2-3, and 9 junctional nucleotides match TRBD2. The receptor was isolated from a human donor in good health. The sequenced DNA is TGTGCCAGCAGCTTAATAGCGGGGGAGGGGGATACGCAGTATTTT. Protein translation: CASSLIAGEGDTQYF.